This TCR beta chain was observed in a study of cytomegalovirus exposure and HLA in healthy donors. The V and J ends lost 2 bases and 4 bases respectively, with 12 bases between them. The CDR3 runs 14 residues. Germline lookup yields CDR1 GTSNPN and CDR2 SVGIG (reference sequence). A multiplex PCR was run with 60 Vbeta primers and 13 Jbeta primers. Here immunoSEQ multiplex PCR was the method, and the copy in TCRdb shows in-frame clones only, minus some. Of fewer than 85,000 clones in the sample, approximately 72% were seen once. This TCR derives from a woman aged 40 to 50 in good health and CMV-seropositive. V is TRBV30 and J is TRBJ1-3; no firm D call. Sequencing input: PBMCs. CDR3 DNA: TGTGCCTGGAGTCAGGACTTTCCCGGAAACACCATATATTTT. It is translated as CAWSQDFPGNTIYF.